This T cell receptor (beta chain) was identified in a study of PD-1 blockade in classical Hodgkin lymphoma. Across the whole study: Once every 2 weeks, patients received intravenous nivolumab at 3 mg/kg.

The time point: cycle 4 day 1 (C4D1), after more than five weeks of nivolumab. Brentuximab vedotin exposure varied among the patients, all of whom had relapsed after autologous stem cell transplantation. CDR1 is MNHEY and CDR2 is SMNVEV in the germline V gene (reference sequence). This CDR3 is built from 15 residues. Germline trimming cut 4 bases from V and 7 bases from J; bases unmatched to any gene: 7. Note on this clone: Its antigen is still unknown.

Study-wide results and limits: By C4D1 there was a significant rise in CD4+ TCR diversity but not in CD8+ TCR diversity. Newly diagnosed patients reportedly trailed healthy donors in baseline TCR diversity. The authors have not defined what causes the repertoire differences, possibly disease activity or prior therapy.

Profiling relied on immunoSEQ multiplex PCR, and the TCRdb table lists in-frame clones only, not all of them. The sample holds tens of thousands of clones, roughly nine tenths seen once. The V and J genes are TRBV27 and TRBJ2-1, with 10 bases identical to TRBD1. The sequenced sample was peripheral blood mononuclear cells (PBMCs), obtained before the fourth cycle of nivolumab. This sequence was found in a human donor with classical Hodgkin lymphoma. The DNA of the CDR3 is TGTGCCAGCAGTTCCCCGGGACAGGGGATGAATGAGCAGTTCTTC. It yields the protein CASSSPGQGMNEQFF.